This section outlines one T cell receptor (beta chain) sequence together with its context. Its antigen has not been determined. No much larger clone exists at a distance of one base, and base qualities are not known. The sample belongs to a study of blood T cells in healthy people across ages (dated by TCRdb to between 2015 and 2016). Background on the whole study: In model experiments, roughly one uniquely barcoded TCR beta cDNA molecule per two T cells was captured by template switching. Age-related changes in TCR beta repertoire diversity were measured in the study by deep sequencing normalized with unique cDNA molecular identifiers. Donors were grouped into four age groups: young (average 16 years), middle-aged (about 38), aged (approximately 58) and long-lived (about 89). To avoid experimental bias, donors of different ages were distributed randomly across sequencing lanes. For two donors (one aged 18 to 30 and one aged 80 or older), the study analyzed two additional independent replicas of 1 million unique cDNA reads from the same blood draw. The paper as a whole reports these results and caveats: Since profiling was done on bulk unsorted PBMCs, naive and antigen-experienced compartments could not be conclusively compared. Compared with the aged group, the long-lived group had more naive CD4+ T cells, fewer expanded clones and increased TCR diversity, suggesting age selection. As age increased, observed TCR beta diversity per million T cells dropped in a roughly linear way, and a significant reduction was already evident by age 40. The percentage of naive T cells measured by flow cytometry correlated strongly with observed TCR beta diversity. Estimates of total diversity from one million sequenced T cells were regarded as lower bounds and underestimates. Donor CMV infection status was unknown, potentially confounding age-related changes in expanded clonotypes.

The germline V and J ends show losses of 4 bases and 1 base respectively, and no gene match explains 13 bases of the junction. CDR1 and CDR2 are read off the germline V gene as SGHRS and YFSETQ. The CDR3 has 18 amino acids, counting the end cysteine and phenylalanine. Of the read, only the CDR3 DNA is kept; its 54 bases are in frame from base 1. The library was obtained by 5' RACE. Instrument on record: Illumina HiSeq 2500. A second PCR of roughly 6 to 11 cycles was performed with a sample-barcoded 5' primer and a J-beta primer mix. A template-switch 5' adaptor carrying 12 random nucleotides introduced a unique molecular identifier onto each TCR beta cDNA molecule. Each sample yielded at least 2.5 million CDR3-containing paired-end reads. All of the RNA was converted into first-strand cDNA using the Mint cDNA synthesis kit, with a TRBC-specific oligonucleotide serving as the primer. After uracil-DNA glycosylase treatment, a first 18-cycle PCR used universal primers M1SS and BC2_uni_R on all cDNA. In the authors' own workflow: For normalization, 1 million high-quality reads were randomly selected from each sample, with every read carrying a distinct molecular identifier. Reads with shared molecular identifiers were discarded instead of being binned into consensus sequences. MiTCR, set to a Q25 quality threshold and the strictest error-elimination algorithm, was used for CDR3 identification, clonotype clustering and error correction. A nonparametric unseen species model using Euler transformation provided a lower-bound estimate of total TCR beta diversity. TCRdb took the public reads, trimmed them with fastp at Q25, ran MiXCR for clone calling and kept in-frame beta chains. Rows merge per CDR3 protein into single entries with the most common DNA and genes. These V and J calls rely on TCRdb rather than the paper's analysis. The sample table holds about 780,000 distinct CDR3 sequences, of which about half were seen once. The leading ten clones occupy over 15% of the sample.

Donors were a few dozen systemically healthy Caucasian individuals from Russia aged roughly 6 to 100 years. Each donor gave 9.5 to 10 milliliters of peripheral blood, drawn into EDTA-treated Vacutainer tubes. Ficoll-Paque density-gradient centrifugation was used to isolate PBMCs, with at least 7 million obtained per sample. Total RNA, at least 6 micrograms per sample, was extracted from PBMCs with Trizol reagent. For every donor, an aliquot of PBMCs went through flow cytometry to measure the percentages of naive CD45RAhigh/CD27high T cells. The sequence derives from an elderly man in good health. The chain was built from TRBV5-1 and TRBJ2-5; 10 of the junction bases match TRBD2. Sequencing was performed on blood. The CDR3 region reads CASSPGRRGTSAQETQYF. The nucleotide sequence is TGCGCCAGCAGCCCCGGACGGAGAGGGACTAGCGCCCAAGAGACCCAGTACTTC.